The clone carrying this T cell receptor beta chain appeared many times. The entry originates in a study of human T cells and chemical hapten exposure. Overall study: Across its approximately 25 weeks, the study gave patients weekly diphenylcyclopropenone doses to the scalp.

TCRdb re-called the RACE reads with MiXCR, one entry per CDR3 protein. The data show 300,000 to 450,000 distinct CDR3 sequences, with nearly 5% seen just once and roughly 2.4% held by the top ten. This CDR3 is 14 amino acids long. V was trimmed by 1 base and J by 7 bases, leaving 13 bases between them. The germline V gene has CDR1 LGHDT and CDR2 YNNKEL (reference sequence). This sample's time point: patch test 1, 2 weeks after DPC sensitization. Treatment in this sample: therapeutic diphenylcyclopropenone sensitization with weekly scalp DPC. The receptor comes from a woman aged 50 to 60 with alopecia areata. Some clones in this sample may be carry-over from other donors' samples. Material: whole blood, obtained in connection with sensitization to the hapten diphenylcyclopropenone (DPC). The rearrangement uses TRBV3-1 and TRBJ1-2; D is possibly TRBD1 (5 bases). The CDR3 region has the DNA TGTGCCAGCAGCCAAGTAAGCCAGAGGGGTGGCTACACCTTC. This translates into CASSQVSQRGGYTF.